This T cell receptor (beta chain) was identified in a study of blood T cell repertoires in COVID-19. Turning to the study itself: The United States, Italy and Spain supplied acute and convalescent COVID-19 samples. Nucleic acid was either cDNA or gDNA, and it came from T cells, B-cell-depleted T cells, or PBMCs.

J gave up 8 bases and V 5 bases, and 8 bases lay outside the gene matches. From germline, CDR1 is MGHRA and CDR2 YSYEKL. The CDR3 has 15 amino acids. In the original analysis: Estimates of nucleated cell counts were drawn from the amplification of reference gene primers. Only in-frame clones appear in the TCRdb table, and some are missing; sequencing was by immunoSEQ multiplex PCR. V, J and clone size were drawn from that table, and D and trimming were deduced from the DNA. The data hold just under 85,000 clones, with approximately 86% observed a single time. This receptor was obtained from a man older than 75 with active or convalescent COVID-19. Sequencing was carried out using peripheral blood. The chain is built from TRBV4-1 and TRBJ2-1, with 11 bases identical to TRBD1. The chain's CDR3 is CASSYGQGARDEQFF. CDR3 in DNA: TGCGCCAGCAGCTACGGACAGGGGGCGCGAGATGAGCAGTTCTTC.